This entry is about one TCR beta chain. This entry is derived from a study of shared clonotypes between healthy human individuals. Study information: Each donor had three CD4 naive, three CD4 memory, two CD8 naive and one CD8 memory plate.

Some clones are missing from TCRdb's copy, which holds only in-frame ones; the method was immunoSEQ multiplex PCR. The sample lists 950,000 to 1,100,000 clones; 78% were seen once. The clonotype originates from a man in his late teens or twenties in good health. Some clones in this sample may be carry-over from other donors' samples. Sequenced material: memory CD4+ T cells from PBMCs. Subset indicated: CD45RA-negative fraction.

The CDR3 loop reads CASSRETGRLNYGYTF. CDR3 in DNA: TGCGCCAGCAGCCGCGAAACAGGACGCCTTAACTATGGCTACACCTTC. The rearrangement uses TRBV4-3 and TRBJ1-2, with D tentatively TRBD1 (5 bases). The V and J ends lost 4 bases and 1 base respectively, with 16 bases between them. CDR3 length: 16 residues. CDR1 and CDR2 (germline): LGHNA, YSLEER.